A selection of T cell receptor beta chains follows, all from one sample in a study of beta chain features in type 1 diabetes. Clones were read by immunoSEQ multiplex PCR, and TCRdb kept only the in-frame ones, dropping some. The top ten hold around 1.5% of the sample, which has approximately 140,000 clones, less than 8.5% seen once. Sequencing input: central memory CD4+ T cells from blood. The receptors originated from a woman younger than 45 in good health. The CDR3 runs from the conserved cysteine through the conserved F or W.

TRBV9 CASRRGTSGTDTQYF
TRBV30 CAWSEGQGYTEAFF
TRBV29-1 CSVEADRGQPQHF
TRBV29-1 CSSGGYSSTDTQYF
TRBV19 CASSKGAAGGQNTQYF
TRBV6-5 CASSYSGRDRGGYTF
TRBV7-3 CASSLTGRRGTEAFF
TRBV7-9 CASSSGQGGHGYTF
TRBV19 CASSIDVDRTFNQPQHF
TRBV6-6 CASSSPRRGQETQYF
TRBV7-2 CASSLLAGDLNEQFF
TRBV5-5 CASSSPEGEAFF
TRBV27 CASSSLAGGSYEQYF
TRBV11-1 CASSPRTGSGYEQYF
TRBV19 CASSMSGVDYAGDEQFF
TRBV28 CASSLGQTGYTF
TRBV4-3 CASSTSGSSNEQFF
TRBV7-9 CASSLNAGSPGELFF
TRBV18 CASSPPGQGGQPQHF
TRBV4-3 CASSQTRGRQDYGYTF
TRBV28 CASSPGGAGEKLFF
TRBV28 CASNRQGEGSYEQYF
TRBV7-8 CASSFPPPAQYF
TRBV6-6 CASSYSQAGSNQPQHF
TRBV7-6 CASSLSLLGTSTDTQYF
TRBV10-3 CAIRGLGGNIQYF
TRBV6-6 CASSYSGGLAGATQYF
TRBV30 CAWSVQAGRNEQFF
TRBV7-2 CASSSQGRETQYF
TRBV19 CASSILTSGSDEQFF
TRBV7-8 CASSLTTSGNTDTQYF